This note documents a single TCR beta chain sequence. No antigen is known for it. This sample stems from a study of OX40 agonist ivuxolimab in advanced cancers. Study results and caveats: At doses 0.1 to 3.0 mg/kg, CD4+ and CD8+ clones expanded.

Sequencing used immunoSEQ multiplex PCR; TCRdb keeps in-frame clones, though not all of them. The table has under 45,000 clones, just under 75% seen once. The V gene's germline CDR1 is SQVTM and CDR2 ANQGSEA. The CDR3 has 12 residues. The ends lost 5 bases at V and 5 bases at J; junction bases unmatched: 5. This chain links TRBV29-1 with TRBJ2-7, with 8 bases identical to TRBD1. The sequenced sample was CD4+ or CD8+ T cells sorted from blood, obtained in a trial of the OX40 agonist ivuxolimab. The TCR originated in an adult with an advanced solid tumor such as melanoma, head and neck, liver or kidney cancer. The CDR3 loop reads CSVSRGRNEQYF. The CDR3 nucleotides are TGCAGCGTTAGCAGGGGGCGAAACGAGCAGTACTTC.